The rows below give T cell receptor beta chains drawn from one sample of a study of Ad26.COV2.S vaccination and SARS-CoV-2 variants. Generated by immunoSEQ multiplex PCR, the TCRdb table keeps only in-frame clones and is missing some. The data hold 360,000 or so clones, with approximately 91% observed a single time. Sequences were derived from peripheral blood, sampled in a trial of Ad26.COV2.S vaccine versus placebo. Receptor source: a person between 18 and 60 years old who received the Ad26.COV2.S COVID-19 vaccine or a placebo. The CDR3 runs from the conserved cysteine through the conserved F or W. The D gene is left open where the match is weak. The size of a clone is reported for some rows only, either as once, few or many, or as a class for expanded clones.

d_gene,j_gene,abundance,v_gene,CDR3aa,CDR3nt
TRBD1,TRBJ1-4,-,TRBV6-6,CASTPDRGVEKLFF,TGTGCCAGCACTCCGGACAGGGGAGTTGAAAAACTGTTTTTT
-,TRBJ2-5,-,TRBV3-1/TRBV3-2,CASSQDLEPQETQYF,TGTGCCAGCAGCCAAGATCTTGAGCCCCAAGAGACCCAGTACTTC
TRBD2,TRBJ2-7,few,TRBV6-6,CASSPREGSYEQYF,TGTGCCAGCAGTCCTCGGGAGGGGTCCTACGAGCAGTACTTC
-,TRBJ1-5,-,TRBV19,CASSTRDIYQPQHF,TGTGCCAGTAGTACCCGGGACATCTATCAGCCCCAGCATTTT
-,TRBJ2-3,-,TRBV5-1,CASSLGQNTDTQYF,TGCGCCAGCAGCTTGGGGCAGAACACAGATACGCAGTATTTT
-,TRBJ2-7,-,TRBV11-2,CASSASVSVYEQYF,TGTGCCAGCAGCGCTAGCGTATCCGTCTACGAGCAGTACTTC
TRBD1,TRBJ1-1,-,TRBV28,CASSLWVRGLRSTEAFF,TGTGCCAGCAGTTTATGGGTCAGGGGGCTGCGGAGCACTGAAGCTTTCTTT
TRBD1,TRBJ1-2,-,TRBV6-1,CASSEGTGANYGYTF,TGTGCCAGCAGTGAAGGGACAGGGGCGAACTATGGCTACACCTTC
-,TRBJ2-7,-,TRBV7-9,CASSLEGGYEQYF,TGTGCCAGCAGCTTAGAAGGCGGTTACGAGCAGTACTTC
-,TRBJ1-1,-,TRBV18,CASSPNVGGLNTEAFF,TGTGCCAGCTCACCTAACGTGGGGGGGTTGAACACTGAAGCTTTCTTT